The 12 T cell receptor beta chains in this list originate from one sample, sequenced in a study of blood T cell repertoires in COVID-19. Generated by immunoSEQ multiplex PCR, the TCRdb table keeps only in-frame clones and is missing some. Among 230,000 or so clones listed, roughly 90% were seen once. Sequenced input: PBMCs or T cells enriched from blood (not recorded which). These receptors were obtained from a woman in her thirties or forties with acute COVID-19.

In its sample, this clone was seen once. The J gene is TRBJ1-6, the V gene TRBV5-1; a possible D gene is TRBD1 (5 bases). The CDR3 totals 14 residues. Germline CDR1 and CDR2: SGHRS and YFSETQ. V was trimmed by 0 bases and J by 7 bases, leaving 8 bases between them. This chain's CDR3 is CASSLAWGNSPLHF. For the CDR3, the DNA is TGCGCCAGCAGCTTGGCCTGGGGCAATTCACCCCTCCACTTT.

This chain joins TRBV6-5 and TRBJ1-2; D perhaps matches TRBD1 (6 bases). The CDR3 totals 14 residues. The V and J ends lost 6 bases and 7 bases respectively, with 18 bases between them. Germline-derived CDR1 and CDR2 are MNHEY and SVGAGI. The CDR3 is CASRVIGGVGGYTF. For the CDR3, the DNA is TGTGCCAGCAGGGTGATAGGGGGGGTCGGTGGCTACACCTTC.

The table lists this clone with a count of one. V and J are TRBV4-1 and TRBJ2-1; tentatively, D is TRBD1 (6 bases). The CDR3 spans 13 residues. Deletions cut 1 base from V and 10 bases from J, with 11 bases between. Germline loops: CDR1 MGHRA, CDR2 YSYEKL. The CDR3 loop is CASSQVEGEEQFF. CDR3 sequence (DNA): TGCGCCAGCAGCCAAGTCGAGGGGGAAGAGCAGTTCTTC.

The rearrangement links TRBV2 to TRBJ2-7; maybe TRBD2 (6 bases). The V gene's germline CDR1 is SNHLY and CDR2 FYNNEI. Trimming stripped 1 base from V and 0 bases from J, with 25 bases between. CDR3 length: 20 amino acids. The CDR3 here is CASSEEAGEGRTASSYEQYF. The DNA of the CDR3 is TGTGCCAGCAGTGAAGAAGCGGGCGAGGGCCGGACGGCCAGCTCCTACGAGCAGTACTTC. The entire variable domain, with the rest obtained from reference TRBV2 and TRBJ2-7, is as follows: EPEVTQTPSHQVTQMGQEVILRCVPISNHLYFYWYRQILGQKVEFLVSFYNNEISEKSEIFDDQFSVERPDGSNFTLKIRSTKLEDSAMYFCASSEEAGEGRTASSYEQYFGPGTRLTVT.

The genes are TRBV5-8 and TRBJ1-1, with D perhaps TRBD1 (6 bases). This CDR3 is 12 amino acids long. With 4 bases removed from V and 9 bases from J, the gap between germline ends came to 13 bases. Germline V gene lookup returns CDR1 SGHTS and CDR2 YDEGEE. CDR3 amino acids: CASSQNDRKAFF. The CDR3 nucleotides read TGTGCCAGCAGCCAGAATGACAGGAAAGCTTTCTTT.

This clone was detected ten times or more. The chain uses TRBV9 and TRBJ2-5; 9 bases are shared with TRBD2. V was pared by 6 bases and J by 2 bases, with 14 bases of the junction left unmatched. Looked up from germline, CDR1 is SGDLS and CDR2 is YYNGEE. The CDR3 length is 17 residues. The CDR3 region has the DNA TGTGCCAGCACCGCGGGGCGGGGGGGCCAGGATCAAGAGACCCAGTACTTC. This codes for CASTAGRGGQDQETQYF.

The V gene is TRBV10-3, the J gene TRBJ1-4; 8 nucleotides match TRBD1. After removal of 0 bases from V and 2 bases from J, the junction contained 2 bases not matched to a gene. The CDR3 loop spans 16 amino acids. Germline V gene data show CDR1 as ENHRY and CDR2 as SYGVKD. For the CDR3, the DNA is TGTGCCATCAGTGAGTCAGGACAGGGTACTAATGAAAAACTGTTTTTT. Its translation: CAISESGQGTNEKLFF.

The V and J genes are TRBV19 and TRBJ1-5, with D maybe TRBD1 (5 bases). The V and J ends lost 5 bases and 1 base respectively, with 12 bases between them. The length of the CDR3 is 15 residues. Germline V gene sequence: CDR1 LNHDA, CDR2 SQIVND (reference sequence). CDR3 sequence (DNA): TGTGCCAGTAGTCCGCAGGGTCTAAGCAATCAGCCCCAGCATTTT. Encoded protein: CASSPQGLSNQPQHF.

This clone occurred once. This sequence joins TRBV20-1 and TRBJ1-1; D not certain. Germline CDR1 DFQATT, CDR2 SNEGSKA (reference sequence). Trimming removed 3 bases from V and 3 bases from J, with 11 bases in between. There are 13 residues in the CDR3. The chain's CDR3 is CSASLGRDTEAFF. CDR3 bases: TGCAGTGCTAGTCTTGGGAGGGACACTGAAGCTTTCTTT.

In nucleotides, the CDR3 is TGTGCCAGCAGTGAAAGCGGGGGGGTATTTGGTGAGCAGTTCTTC. It translates to CASSESGGVFGEQFF. The gene calls are TRBV2 and TRBJ2-1; the match to TRBD2 covers 10 bases. Germline CDR1 SNHLY, CDR2 FYNNEI. Trimming took 2 bases from V and 9 from J; bases not matched to a gene: 7. CDR3 size: 15 residues.

This chain uses TRBV3-1 (or the pseudogene TRBV3-2) with TRBJ1-2, with unresolved D. Per germline, CDR1 LGHDT and CDR2 YNNKEL (reference sequence). Trimming cost V 1 base and J 4 bases, with 19 bases left between them. The CDR3 is 17 residues long. This CDR3 reads CASSQGSVATSVYGYTF. The CDR3 nucleotides read TGTGCCAGCAGCCAAGGGAGTGTGGCCACCTCTGTCTATGGCTACACCTTC.

The rearrangement uses TRBV29-1 and TRBJ2-3; the D gene is possibly TRBD1 (7 bases). The CDR3 is 17 amino acids. V lost 1 base and J 4 bases, leaving 21 bases between the germline ends. CDR1 and CDR2 from the germline V gene are SQVTM and ANQGSEA. The CDR3 bases are TGCAGCGTTGAAGGGGACCAGCACAGGGGCGGGGCAGATACGCAGTATTTT. Translated, it gives CSVEGDQHRGGADTQYF.